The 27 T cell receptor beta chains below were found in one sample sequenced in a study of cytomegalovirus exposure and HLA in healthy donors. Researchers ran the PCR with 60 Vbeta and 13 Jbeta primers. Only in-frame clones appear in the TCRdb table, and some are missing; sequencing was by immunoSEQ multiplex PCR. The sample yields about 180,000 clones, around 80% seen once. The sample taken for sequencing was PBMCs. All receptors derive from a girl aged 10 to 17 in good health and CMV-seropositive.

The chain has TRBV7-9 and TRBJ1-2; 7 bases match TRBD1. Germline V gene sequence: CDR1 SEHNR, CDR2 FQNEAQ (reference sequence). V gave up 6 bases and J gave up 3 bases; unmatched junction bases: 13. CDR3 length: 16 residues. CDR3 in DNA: TGTGCCAGCAGTTCCGGGACAGTGGTTGGCGACTATGGCTACACCTTC. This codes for CASSSGTVVGDYGYTF.

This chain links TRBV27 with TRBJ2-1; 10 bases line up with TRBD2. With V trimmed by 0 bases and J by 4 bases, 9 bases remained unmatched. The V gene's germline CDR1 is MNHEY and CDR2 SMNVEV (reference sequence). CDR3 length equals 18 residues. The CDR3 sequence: CASSLSPPSGSRYNEQFF. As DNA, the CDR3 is TGTGCCAGCAGTTTATCCCCGCCTAGCGGGAGTAGGTACAATGAGCAGTTCTTC.

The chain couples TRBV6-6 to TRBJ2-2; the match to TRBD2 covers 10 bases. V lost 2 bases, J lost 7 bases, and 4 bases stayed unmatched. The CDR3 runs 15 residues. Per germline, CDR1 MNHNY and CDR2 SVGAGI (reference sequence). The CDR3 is CASSYEREGVGELFF. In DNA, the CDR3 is TGTGCCAGCAGTTACGAGCGGGAGGGAGTCGGGGAGCTGTTTTTT.

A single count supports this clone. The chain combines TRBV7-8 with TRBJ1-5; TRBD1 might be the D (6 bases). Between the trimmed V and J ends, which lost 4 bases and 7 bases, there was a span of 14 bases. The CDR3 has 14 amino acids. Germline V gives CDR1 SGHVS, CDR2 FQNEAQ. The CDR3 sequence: CASSSPGGGQPQHF. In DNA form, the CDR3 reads TGTGCCAGCAGCTCCCCGGGGGGCGGGCAGCCCCAGCATTTT.

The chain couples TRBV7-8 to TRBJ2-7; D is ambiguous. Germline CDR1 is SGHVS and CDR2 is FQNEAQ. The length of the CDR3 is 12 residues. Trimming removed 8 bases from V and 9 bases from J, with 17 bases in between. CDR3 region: CASVPATSLQYF. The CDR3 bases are TGTGCCAGCGTGCCCGCTACCTCCTTGCAGTACTTC.

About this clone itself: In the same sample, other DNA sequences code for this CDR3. In nucleotides, the CDR3 is TGCGCCAGCAGCTTGGGGGGGCTGAACACTGAAGCTTTCTTT. This gives the protein CASSLGGLNTEAFF. V and J are TRBV5-1 and TRBJ1-1; D may be TRBD1 (6 bases). Germline V gene lookup returns CDR1 SGHRS and CDR2 YFSETQ. The CDR3 has 14 residues. Trimming shortened V by 0 bases and J by 0 bases, and 6 bases separated the two germline ends.

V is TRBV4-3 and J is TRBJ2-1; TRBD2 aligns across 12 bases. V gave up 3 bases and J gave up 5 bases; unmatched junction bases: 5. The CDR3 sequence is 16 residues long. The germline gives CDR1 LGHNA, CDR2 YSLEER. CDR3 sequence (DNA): TGCGCCAGCAGCCATCAGACTAGCGGGAGCAACAATGAGCAGTTCTTC. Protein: CASSHQTSGSNNEQFF.

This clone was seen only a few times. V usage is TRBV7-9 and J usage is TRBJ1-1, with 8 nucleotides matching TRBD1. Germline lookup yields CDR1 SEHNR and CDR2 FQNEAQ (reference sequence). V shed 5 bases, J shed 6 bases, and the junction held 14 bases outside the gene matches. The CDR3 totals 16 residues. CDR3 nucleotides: TGTGCCAGCAGCACAACCTTCCGGGGGACAGGCCCTGAAGCTTTCTTT. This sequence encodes CASSTTFRGTGPEAFF.

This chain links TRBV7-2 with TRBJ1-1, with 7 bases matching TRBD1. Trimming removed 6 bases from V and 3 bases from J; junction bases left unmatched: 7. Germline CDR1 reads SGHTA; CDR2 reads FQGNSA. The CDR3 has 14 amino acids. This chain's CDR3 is CASSNGQGDTEAFF. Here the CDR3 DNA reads TGTGCCAGCAGTAACGGGCAGGGGGACACTGAAGCTTTCTTT.

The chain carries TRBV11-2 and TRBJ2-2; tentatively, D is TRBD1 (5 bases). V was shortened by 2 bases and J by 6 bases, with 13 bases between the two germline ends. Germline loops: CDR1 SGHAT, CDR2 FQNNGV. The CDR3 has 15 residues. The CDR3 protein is CASSLRNRRAGELFF. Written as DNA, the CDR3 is TGTGCCAGCAGCTTACGGAACAGGCGAGCCGGGGAGCTGTTTTTT.

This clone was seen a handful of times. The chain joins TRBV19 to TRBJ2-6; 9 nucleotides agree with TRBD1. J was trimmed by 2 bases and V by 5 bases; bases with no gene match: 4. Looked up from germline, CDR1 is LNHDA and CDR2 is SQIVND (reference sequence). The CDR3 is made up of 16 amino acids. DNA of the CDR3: TGTGCCAGTAGTCGTAACAGGGGGCCTGGGGCCAACGTCCTGACTTTC. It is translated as CASSRNRGPGANVLTF. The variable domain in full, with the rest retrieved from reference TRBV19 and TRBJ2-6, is DGGITQSPKYLFRKEGQNVTLSCEQNLNHDAMYWYRQDPGQGLRLIYYSQIVNDFQKGDIAEGYSVSREKKESFPLTVTSAQKNPTAFYLCASSRNRGPGANVLTFGAGSRLTVL.

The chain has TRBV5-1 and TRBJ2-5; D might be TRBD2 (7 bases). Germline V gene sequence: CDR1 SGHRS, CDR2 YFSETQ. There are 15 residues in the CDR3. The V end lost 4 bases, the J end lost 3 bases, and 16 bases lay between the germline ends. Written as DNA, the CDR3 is TGCGCCAGCAGCATTCCAGGGGCGGGGGAAGAGACCCAGTACTTC. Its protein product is CASSIPGAGEETQYF.

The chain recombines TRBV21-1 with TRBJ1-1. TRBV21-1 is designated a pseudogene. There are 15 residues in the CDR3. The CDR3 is CASSKVEAMNTEAFF. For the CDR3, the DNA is TGTGCCAGCAGCAAAGTTGAAGCAATGAACACTGAAGCTTTCTTT.

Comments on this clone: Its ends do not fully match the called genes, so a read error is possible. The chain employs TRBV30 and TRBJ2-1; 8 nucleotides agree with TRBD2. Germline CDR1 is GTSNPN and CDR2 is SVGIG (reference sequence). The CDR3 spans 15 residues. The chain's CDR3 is CAWRAGGGPYYEQFF. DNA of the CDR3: TGTGCCTGGAGGGCGGGGGGAGGTCCCTACTATGAGCAGTTCTTC.

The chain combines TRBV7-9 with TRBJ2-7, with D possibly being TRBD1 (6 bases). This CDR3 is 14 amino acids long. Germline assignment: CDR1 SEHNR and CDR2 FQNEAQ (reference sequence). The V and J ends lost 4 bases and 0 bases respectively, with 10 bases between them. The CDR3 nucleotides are TGTGCCAGCAGCTCCGGGACACGCTCCTACGAGCAGTACTTC. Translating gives CASSSGTRSYEQYF. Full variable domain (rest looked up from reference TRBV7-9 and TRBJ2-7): DTGVSQNPRHKITKRGQNVTFRCDPISEHNRLYWYRQTLGQGPEFLTYFQNEAQLEKSRLLSDRFSAERPKGSFSTLEIQRTEQGDSAMYLCASSSGTRSYEQYFGPGTRLTVT.

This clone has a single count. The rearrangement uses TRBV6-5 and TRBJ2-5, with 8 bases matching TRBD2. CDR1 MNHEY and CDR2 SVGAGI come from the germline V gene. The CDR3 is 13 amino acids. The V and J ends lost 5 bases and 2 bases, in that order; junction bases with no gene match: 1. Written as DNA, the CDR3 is TGTGCCAGCAGTACTAGCGGACAAGAGACCCAGTACTTC. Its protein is CASSTSGQETQYF.

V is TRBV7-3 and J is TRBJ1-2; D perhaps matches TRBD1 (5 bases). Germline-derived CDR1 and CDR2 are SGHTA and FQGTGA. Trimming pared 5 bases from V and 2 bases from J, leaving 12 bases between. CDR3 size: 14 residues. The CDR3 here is CASSPTGGNYGYTF. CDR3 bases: TGTGCCAGCAGCCCGACGGGGGGGAACTATGGCTACACCTTC. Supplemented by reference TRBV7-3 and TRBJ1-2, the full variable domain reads GAGVSQTPSNKVTEKGKYVELRCDPISGHTALYWYRQSLGQGPEFLIYFQGTGAADDSGLPNDRFFAVRPEGSVSTLKIQRTERGDSAVYLCASSPTGGNYGYTFGSGTRLTVV.

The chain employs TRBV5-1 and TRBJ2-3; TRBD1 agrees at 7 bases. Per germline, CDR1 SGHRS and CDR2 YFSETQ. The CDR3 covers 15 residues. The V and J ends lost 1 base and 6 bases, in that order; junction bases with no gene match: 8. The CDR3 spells CASSLNKGAWDTQYF. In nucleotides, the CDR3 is TGCGCCAGCAGCTTGAACAAGGGGGCATGGGATACGCAGTATTTT.

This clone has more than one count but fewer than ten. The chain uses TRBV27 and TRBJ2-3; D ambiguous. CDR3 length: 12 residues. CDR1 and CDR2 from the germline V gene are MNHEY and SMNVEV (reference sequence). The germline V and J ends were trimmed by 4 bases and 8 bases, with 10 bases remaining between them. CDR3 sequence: CASSSRHATQYF. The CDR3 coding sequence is TGTGCCAGCAGTTCCCGACATGCTACGCAGTATTTT.

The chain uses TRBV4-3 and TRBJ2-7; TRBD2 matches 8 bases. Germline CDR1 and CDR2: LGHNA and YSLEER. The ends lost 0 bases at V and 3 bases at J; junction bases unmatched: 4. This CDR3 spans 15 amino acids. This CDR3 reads CASSQDTSGDYEQYF. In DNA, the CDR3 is TGCGCCAGCAGCCAAGATACTAGCGGAGACTACGAGCAGTACTTC.

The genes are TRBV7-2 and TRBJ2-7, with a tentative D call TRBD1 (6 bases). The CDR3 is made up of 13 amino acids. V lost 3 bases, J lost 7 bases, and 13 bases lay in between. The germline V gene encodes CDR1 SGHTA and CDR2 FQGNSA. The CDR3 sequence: CASSLVQGKEQYF. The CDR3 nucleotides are TGTGCCAGCAGCTTGGTACAGGGAAAAGAGCAGTACTTC.

DNA of the CDR3: TGCGCCAGCAGCTTGGGACTAGCGGCGATCTACGAGCAGTACTTC. Amino acid sequence: CASSLGLAAIYEQYF. This sequence joins TRBV5-1 and TRBJ2-7; 9 bases are shared with TRBD2. CDR3 length equals 15 residues. The V gene's germline CDR1 is SGHRS and CDR2 YFSETQ. With V trimmed by 0 bases and J by 3 bases, 4 bases remained unmatched.

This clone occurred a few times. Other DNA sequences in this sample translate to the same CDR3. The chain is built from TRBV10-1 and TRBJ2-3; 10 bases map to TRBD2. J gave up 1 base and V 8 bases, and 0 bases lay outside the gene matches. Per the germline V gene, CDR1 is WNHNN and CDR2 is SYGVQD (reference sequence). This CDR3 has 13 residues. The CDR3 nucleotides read TGCGCCAGCGGGACTAGCGGCACAGATACGCAGTATTTT. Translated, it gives CASGTSGTDTQYF.

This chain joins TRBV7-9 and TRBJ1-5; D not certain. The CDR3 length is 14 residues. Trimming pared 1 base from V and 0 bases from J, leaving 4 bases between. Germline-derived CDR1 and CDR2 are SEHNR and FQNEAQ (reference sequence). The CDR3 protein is CASSLDSSNQPQHF. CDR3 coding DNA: TGTGCCAGCAGCTTAGATAGTAGCAATCAGCCCCAGCATTTT.

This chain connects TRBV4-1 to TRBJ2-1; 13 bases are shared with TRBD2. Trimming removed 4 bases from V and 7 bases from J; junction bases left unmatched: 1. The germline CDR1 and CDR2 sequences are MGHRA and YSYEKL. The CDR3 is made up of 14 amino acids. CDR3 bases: TGCGCCAGCAGCCCGGGACTAGCGGGGAATGAGCAGTTCTTC. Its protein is CASSPGLAGNEQFF.

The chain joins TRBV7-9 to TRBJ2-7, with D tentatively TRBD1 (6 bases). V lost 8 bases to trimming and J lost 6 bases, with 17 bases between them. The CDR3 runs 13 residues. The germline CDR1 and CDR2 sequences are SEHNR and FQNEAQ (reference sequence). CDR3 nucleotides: TGTGCCAGCGGCAAGACAGGTCGTGTCGAGCAGTACTTC. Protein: CASGKTGRVEQYF.

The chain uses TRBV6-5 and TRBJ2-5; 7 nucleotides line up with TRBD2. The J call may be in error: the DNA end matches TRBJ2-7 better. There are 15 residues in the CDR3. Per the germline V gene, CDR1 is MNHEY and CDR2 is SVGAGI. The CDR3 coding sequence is TGTGCCAGCACTCAAAGCGGGGCAAACTCCTACGAGCAGTACTTC. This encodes CASTQSGANSYEQYF.